The clone carrying this TCR beta chain was recorded a few times. What it binds is not known. The record originates from a study of blood T cells in healthy people across ages. Points from the study as a whole: Older age went with lower TCR beta diversity per million T cells, in a roughly linear way. Leaving the PBMCs unsorted stopped any conclusive comparison of naive versus antigen-experienced cells. Higher diversity, along with more naive CD4+ cells, distinguished long-lived donors from aged donors.

The CDR3 length is 13 residues. In germline, CDR1 is LNHDA, CDR2 SQIVND (reference sequence). J was trimmed by 8 bases and V by 6 bases; bases with no gene match: 5. Every sample had a minimum of 6.5 million PBMCs isolated. The second PCR ran roughly 6 to 11 cycles with a sample-barcoded 5' primer and J-beta primers. One entry per CDR3 protein, called by TCRdb with MiXCR from the 5' RACE reads. The data contain under 850,000 distinct CDR3 sequences, under 40% of them seen just once; the ten biggest clones take up under 15%. This clonotype was sampled from a man between 18 and 29 years old in good health. The J gene is TRBJ2-1, the V gene TRBV19; 9 positions match TRBD1. Material: blood. The CDR3 nucleotides are TGTGCCAGTAGAAGACAGGGGGTGTATGAGCAGTTCTTC. This gives the protein CASRRQGVYEQFF. The full variable domain, rest sourced from reference TRBV19 and TRBJ2-1, is DGGITQSPKYLFRKEGQNVTLSCEQNLNHDAMYWYRQDPGQGLRLIYYSQIVNDFQKGDIAEGYSVSREKKESFPLTVTSAQKNPTAFYLCASRRQGVYEQFFGPGTRLTVL.